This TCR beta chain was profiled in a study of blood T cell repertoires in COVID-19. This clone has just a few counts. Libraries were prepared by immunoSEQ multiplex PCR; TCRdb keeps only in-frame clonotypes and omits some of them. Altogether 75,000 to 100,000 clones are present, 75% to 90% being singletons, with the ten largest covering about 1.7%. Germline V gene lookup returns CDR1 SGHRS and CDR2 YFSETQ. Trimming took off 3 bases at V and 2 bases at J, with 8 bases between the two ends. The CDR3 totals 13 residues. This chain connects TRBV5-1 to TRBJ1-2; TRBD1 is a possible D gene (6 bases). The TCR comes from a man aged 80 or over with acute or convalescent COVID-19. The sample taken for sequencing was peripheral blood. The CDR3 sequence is CASSSGTNYGYTF. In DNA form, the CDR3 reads TGCGCCAGCAGCTCCGGGACAAACTATGGCTACACCTTC.